Presented here are 11 T cell receptor beta chains from one specimen sequenced in a study of cytomegalovirus exposure and HLA in healthy donors. This PCR relied on a set of 60 Vbeta primers and 13 Jbeta primers. This table comes from immunoSEQ multiplex PCR, and its TCRdb copy is limited to in-frame clones, with some not included. Of around 170,000 clones in the sample, around 82% were seen once. Sequencing was done on a sample of PBMCs. These receptors all stem from a man aged 55-75 years in good health and CMV-seronegative.

The chain uses TRBV6-1 and TRBJ2-2; 9 bases agree with TRBD2. The J segment lost 0 bases and the V segment lost 2 bases, leaving 7 bases of the junction unmatched. CDR1 is MNHNS and CDR2 is SASEGT in the germline V gene. This CDR3 has 18 residues. CDR3 amino acids: CASSERVAGEPNTGELFF. In DNA, the CDR3 is TGTGCCAGCAGTGAAAGGGTAGCGGGGGAGCCGAACACCGGGGAGCTGTTTTTT.

This chain joins TRBV28 and TRBJ2-7; D unresolved. The CDR3 totals 16 residues. Trimming shortened V by 7 bases and J by 3 bases, and 22 bases separated the two germline ends. Germline CDR1 is MDHEN and CDR2 is SYDVKM. The CDR3 DNA reads TGTGCCAGCATGCGGTTCTGGCCTCAGCAAATCTACGAGCAGTACTTC. Translation gives CASMRFWPQQIYEQYF.

CDR3 in amino acids: CASSTLNQPQHF. CDR3 DNA sequence: TGTGCCAGTAGTACCCTCAATCAGCCCCAGCATTTT. The J gene is TRBJ1-5, the V gene TRBV19; unclear D gene. CDR1 is LNHDA, CDR2 SQIVND, per germline (reference sequence). The CDR3 loop spans 12 amino acids. V shed 4 bases and J shed 3 bases, with 4 bases lying between them. Looking up the rest from reference TRBV19 and TRBJ1-5 gives the full variable domain: DGGITQSPKYLFRKEGQNVTLSCEQNLNHDAMYWYRQDPGQGLRLIYYSQIVNDFQKGDIAEGYSVSREKKESFPLTVTSAQKNPTAFYLCASSTLNQPQHFGDGTRLSIL.

The chain links TRBV5-4 to TRBJ1-6, with 7 bases fitting TRBD1. The CDR3 covers 15 residues. The germline gives CDR1 SGHNT, CDR2 YYREEE (reference sequence). The trim removed 4 bases at V and 0 bases at J, leaving 1 base unmatched. The CDR3 nucleotides read TGTGCCAGCAGCCGGGACAGCTCCTATAATTCACCCCTCCACTTT. This gives the protein CASSRDSSYNSPLHF.

This clone was counted between two and nine times. This chain joins TRBV12-5 and TRBJ2-3, with 9 bases matching TRBD2. The length of the CDR3 is 16 residues. Looked up from germline, CDR1 is LGHNT and CDR2 is FRNRAP. V lost 3 bases, J lost 8 bases, and 12 bases stayed unmatched. The CDR3 sequence: CASGLIEAGGAGTQYF. The CDR3, as DNA: TGTGCTAGTGGTTTAATAGAAGCGGGAGGTGCGGGTACGCAGTATTTT.

The chain links TRBV21-1 to TRBJ2-5; no check of the table's D call, TRBD2, against the DNA was made. TRBV21-1 is annotated as a pseudogene. This CDR3 region has 17 residues. The CDR3 is CASTPRREAWDQETQYF. DNA of the CDR3: TGTGCCAGCACCCCCCGCAGAGAGGCATGGGACCAAGAGACCCAGTACTTC.

The rearrangement links TRBV7-9 to TRBJ2-5; D remains unclear. The CDR3 totals 13 residues. Trimming shortened V by 3 bases and J by 5 bases, and 10 bases separated the two germline ends. Germline V gene lookup returns CDR1 SEHNR and CDR2 FQNEAQ (reference sequence). The CDR3 DNA sequence: TGTGCCAGCAGCTTGCCTCCCGCGGAGACCCAGTACTTC. Translating it yields CASSLPPAETQYF.

V gene TRBV19 combines with J gene TRBJ2-5, with D tentatively TRBD1 (6 bases). The V gene's germline CDR1 is LNHDA and CDR2 SQIVND (reference sequence). The CDR3 covers 15 residues. Trimming took off 4 bases at V and 2 bases at J, with 14 bases between the two ends. DNA for the CDR3: TGTGCCAGTAGTAAAAACCCCGACAGGCAAGAGACCCAGTACTTC. It is translated as CASSKNPDRQETQYF.

The chain recombines TRBV11-2 with TRBJ2-1, with D hard to call. Trimming removed 0 bases from V and 6 bases from J, with 9 bases in between. Germline-derived CDR1 and CDR2 are SGHAT and FQNNGV. CDR3 length: 14 residues. In nucleotides, the CDR3 is TGTGCCAGCAGCTTAGAACGACTCTCCAATGAGCAGTTCTTC. Translating gives CASSLERLSNEQFF.

This chain connects TRBV13 to TRBJ1-1; possible D gene TRBD1, 5 bases. Germline CDR1 and CDR2: PRHDT and FYEKMQ (reference sequence). The CDR3 sequence is 13 residues long. V dropped 5 bases and J dropped 6 bases, with 13 bases sitting between them. CDR3 region: CASSGQGIPEAFF. CDR3 DNA sequence: TGTGCCAGCAGCGGCCAGGGTATCCCTGAAGCTTTCTTT.

CDR3: CASSALPDFVGTSTGFHEQFF. The CDR3 coding sequence is TGTGCCAGCAGCGCATTACCCGATTTCGTGGGGACTAGTACCGGGTTTCATGAGCAGTTCTTC. The chain links TRBV9 to TRBJ2-1; 8 bases agree with TRBD2. The length of the CDR3 is 21 residues. The V segment lost 3 bases and the J segment 8 bases; nucleotides outside the gene matches: 28. Germline CDR1 reads SGDLS; CDR2 reads YYNGEE.